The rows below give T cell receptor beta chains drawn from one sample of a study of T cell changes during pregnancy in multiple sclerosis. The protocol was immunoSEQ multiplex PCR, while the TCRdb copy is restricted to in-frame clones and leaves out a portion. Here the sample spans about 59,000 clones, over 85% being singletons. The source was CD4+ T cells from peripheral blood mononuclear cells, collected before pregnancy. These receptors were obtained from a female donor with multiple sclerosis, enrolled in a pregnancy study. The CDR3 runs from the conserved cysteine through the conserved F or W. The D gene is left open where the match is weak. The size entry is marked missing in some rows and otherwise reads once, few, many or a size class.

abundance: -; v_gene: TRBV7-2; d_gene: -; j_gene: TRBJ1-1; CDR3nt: TGTGCCAGCAGCTTCGGGGGGGGGACTGAAGCTTTCTTT; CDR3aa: CASSFGGGTEAFF
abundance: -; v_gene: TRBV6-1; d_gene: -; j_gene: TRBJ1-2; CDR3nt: TGTGCCAGCAGTGAAGTTGGAGGTCTTAGGAGTGGTGGCTACACCTTC; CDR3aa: CASSEVGGLRSGGYTF
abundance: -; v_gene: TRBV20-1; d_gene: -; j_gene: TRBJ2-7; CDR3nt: TGCAGTGCTAGTTTGCAGGGCCAGCAGTACTTC; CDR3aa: CSASLQGQQYF
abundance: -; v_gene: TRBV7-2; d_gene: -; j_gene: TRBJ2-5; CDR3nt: TGTGCCAGCAGCTTAGTACGCGGGTATGAGACCCAGTACTTC; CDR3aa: CASSLVRGYETQYF
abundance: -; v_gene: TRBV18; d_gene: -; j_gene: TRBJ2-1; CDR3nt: TGTGCCAGCTCACCAACGAGTAGCAATGAGCAGTTCTTC; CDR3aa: CASSPTSSNEQFF
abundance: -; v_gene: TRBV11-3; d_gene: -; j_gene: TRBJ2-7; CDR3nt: TGTGCCAGCAGCTTGTACGTGGGGAGTACCTACGAGCAGTACTTC; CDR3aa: CASSLYVGSTYEQYF
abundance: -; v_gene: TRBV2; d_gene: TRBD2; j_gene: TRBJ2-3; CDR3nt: TGTGCCAGCAATCTAGCGGGATCCACAGATACGCAGTATTTT; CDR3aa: CASNLAGSTDTQYF
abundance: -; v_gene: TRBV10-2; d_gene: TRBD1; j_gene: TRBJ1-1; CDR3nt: TGCGCCAGCACCCAGACAGGGAGAGGAGGTGAAGCTTTCTTT; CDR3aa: CASTQTGRGGEAFF
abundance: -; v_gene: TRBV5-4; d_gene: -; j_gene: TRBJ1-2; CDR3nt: TGTGCCAGCAGCTTGGATCAGGGGCGGTATGGCTACACCTTC; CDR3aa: CASSLDQGRYGYTF
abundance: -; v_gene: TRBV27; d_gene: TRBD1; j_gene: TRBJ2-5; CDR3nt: TGTGCCAGCAGTTTACAGGGGGCATATGCGGAGACCCAGTACTTC; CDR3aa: CASSLQGAYAETQYF
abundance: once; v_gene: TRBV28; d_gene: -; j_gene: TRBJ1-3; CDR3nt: TGTGCCAGCAGTTCATCCGGGACAGGAAACACCATATATTTT; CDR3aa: CASSSSGTGNTIYF
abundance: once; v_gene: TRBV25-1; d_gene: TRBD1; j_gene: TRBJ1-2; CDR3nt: TGTGCCAGCAGTGATCAGGGGGGCTGGGGCTACACCTTC; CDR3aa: CASSDQGGWGYTF
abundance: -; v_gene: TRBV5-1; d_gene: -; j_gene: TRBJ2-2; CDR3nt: TGCGCCAGCAGCTTGACTAGCAAGACCACCGGGGAGCTGTTTTTT; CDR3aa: CASSLTSKTTGELFF
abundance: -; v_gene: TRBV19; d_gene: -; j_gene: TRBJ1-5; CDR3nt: TGTGCCAGTAGTATTCTCGGTCCTCAGCCCCAGCATTTT; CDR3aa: CASSILGPQPQHF
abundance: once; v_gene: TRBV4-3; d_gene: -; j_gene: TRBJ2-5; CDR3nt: TGCGCCAGCAGCCAAGATATTTCCGGAGCGGAGACCCAGTACTTC; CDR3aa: CASSQDISGAETQYF
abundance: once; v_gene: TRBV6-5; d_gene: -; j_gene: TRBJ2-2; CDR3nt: TGTGCCAGCAGTCTCCCAGGCGGGGAGCTGTTTTTT; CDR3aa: CASSLPGGELFF
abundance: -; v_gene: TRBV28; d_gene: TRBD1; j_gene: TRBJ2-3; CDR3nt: TGTGCCACCCGGGACAGGGGGCTGGTAGGCACAGCAGATACGCAGTATTTT; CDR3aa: CATRDRGLVGTADTQYF
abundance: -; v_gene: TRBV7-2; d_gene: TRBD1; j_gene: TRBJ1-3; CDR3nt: TGTGCCAGCAGCATAACTCGGACAGGGTCCGGAAACACCATATATTTT; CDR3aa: CASSITRTGSGNTIYF
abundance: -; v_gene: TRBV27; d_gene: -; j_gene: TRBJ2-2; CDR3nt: TGTGCCAGCAGTTTAACTAGCAAAAGAACCGGGGAGCTGTTTTTT; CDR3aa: CASSLTSKRTGELFF
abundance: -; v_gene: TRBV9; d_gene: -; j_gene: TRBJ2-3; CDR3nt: TGTGCCAGCAGCGTAGGCACCACTAGCACAGATACGCAGTATTTT; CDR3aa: CASSVGTTSTDTQYF
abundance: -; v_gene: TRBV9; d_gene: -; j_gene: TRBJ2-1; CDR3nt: TGTGCCAGCAGCGTATTGACGGGACAGGGTGGAGCGGGAGCCTACAATGAGCAGTTCTTC; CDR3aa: CASSVLTGQGGAGAYNEQFF
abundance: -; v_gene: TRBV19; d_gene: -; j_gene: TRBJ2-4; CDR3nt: TGTGCCAGTAGTCCACAGTCTTCGGCCAAAAACATTCAGTACTTC; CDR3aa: CASSPQSSAKNIQYF
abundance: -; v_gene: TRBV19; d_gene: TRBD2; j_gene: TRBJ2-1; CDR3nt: TGTGCCAGTAGTCCATCCCCCACTAGCGTCTCCTACAATGAGCAGTTCTTC; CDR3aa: CASSPSPTSVSYNEQFF
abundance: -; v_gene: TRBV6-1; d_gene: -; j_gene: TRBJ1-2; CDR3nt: TGTGCCAGCTTATTCTCCGGGGTAGGGAACTATGGCTACACCTTC; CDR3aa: CASLFSGVGNYGYTF
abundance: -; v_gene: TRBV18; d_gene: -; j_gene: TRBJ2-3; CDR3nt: TGTGCCAGCTCACCAAGTTCGCCAGGAGATACGCAGTATTTT; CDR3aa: CASSPSSPGDTQYF
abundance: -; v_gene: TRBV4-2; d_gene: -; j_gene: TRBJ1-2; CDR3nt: TGTGCCAGCAGCTACAGCAACTATGGCTACACCTTC; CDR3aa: CASSYSNYGYTF
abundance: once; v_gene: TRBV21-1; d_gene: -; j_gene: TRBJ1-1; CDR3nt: TGTGCCAGCAGCAAAGTGGAGGGTTCCGAAAGTAAGAACACTGAAGCTTTCTTT; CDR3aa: CASSKVEGSESKNTEAFF
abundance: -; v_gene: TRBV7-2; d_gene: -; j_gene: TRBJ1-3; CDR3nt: TGTGCCAGCAGCTTAGGGGGCAGCTCTGGAAACACCATATATTTT; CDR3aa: CASSLGGSSGNTIYF
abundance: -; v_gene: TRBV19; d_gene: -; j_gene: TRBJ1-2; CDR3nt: TGTGCCAGTAGTATAGATGGGGGCAGAACTAACTATGGCTACACCTTC; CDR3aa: CASSIDGGRTNYGYTF
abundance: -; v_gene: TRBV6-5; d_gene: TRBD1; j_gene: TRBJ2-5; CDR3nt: TGTGCCATAGGCCGCGGACAGGCTGGGACCCAGTACTTC; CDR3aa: CAIGRGQAGTQYF
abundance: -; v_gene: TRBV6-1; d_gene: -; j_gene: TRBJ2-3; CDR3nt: TGTGCCAGCAGGACTCCGGGGGTCACAGATACGCAGTATTTT; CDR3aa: CASRTPGVTDTQYF
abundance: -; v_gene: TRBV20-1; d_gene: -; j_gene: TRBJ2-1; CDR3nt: TGCAGTGCTACGACTAGTGTCATGCAGTTCTTC; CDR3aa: CSATTSVMQFF
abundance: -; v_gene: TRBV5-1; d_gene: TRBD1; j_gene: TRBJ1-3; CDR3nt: TGCGCCAGCAGCTCTGGACAGGGGGCCTTGGCAGGACGTGGAAACACCATATATTTT; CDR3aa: CASSSGQGALAGRGNTIYF
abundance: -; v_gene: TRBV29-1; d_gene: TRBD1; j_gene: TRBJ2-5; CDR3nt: TGCAGTACAGGGGGAGAGACCCAGTACTTC; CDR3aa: CSTGGETQYF
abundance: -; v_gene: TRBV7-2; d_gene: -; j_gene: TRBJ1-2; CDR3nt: TGTGCCAGCAGCTTAAATCTCTATGGCTACACCTTC; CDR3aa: CASSLNLYGYTF
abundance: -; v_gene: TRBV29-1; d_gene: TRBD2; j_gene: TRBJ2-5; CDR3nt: TGCAGCGTCGCCTCCCTAGCGGGAGATTTAGGGACCCAGTACTTC; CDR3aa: CSVASLAGDLGTQYF
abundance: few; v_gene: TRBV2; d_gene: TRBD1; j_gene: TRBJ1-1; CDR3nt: TGTGCCAGCAGTGCGGGACAGCGCACTGAAGCTTTCTTT; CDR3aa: CASSAGQRTEAFF
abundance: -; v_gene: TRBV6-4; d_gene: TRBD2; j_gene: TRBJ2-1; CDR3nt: TGTGCCAGCAGTCTAAGCGGGAAGGTCTACAATGAGCAGTTCTTC; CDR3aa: CASSLSGKVYNEQFF
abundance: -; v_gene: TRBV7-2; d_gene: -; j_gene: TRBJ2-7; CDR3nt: TGTGCCAGCAGCTTGGGACTCCCAGACGAGCAGTACTTC; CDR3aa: CASSLGLPDEQYF
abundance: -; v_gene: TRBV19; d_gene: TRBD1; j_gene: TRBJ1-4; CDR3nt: TGTGCCAGTAGTATATTATCGGGACAGGGAACTAATGAAAAACTGTTTTTT; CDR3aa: CASSILSGQGTNEKLFF
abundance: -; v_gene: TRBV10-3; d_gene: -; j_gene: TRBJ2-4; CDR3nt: TGTGCCATCAGTGAGTCGGGCCAGGTCATTCAGTACTTC; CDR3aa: CAISESGQVIQYF
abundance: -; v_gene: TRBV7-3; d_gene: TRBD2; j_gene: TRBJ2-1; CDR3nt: TGTGCCAGCAGCTTAGACTGGGGAGGGGTCAATGAGCAGTTCTTC; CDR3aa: CASSLDWGGVNEQFF
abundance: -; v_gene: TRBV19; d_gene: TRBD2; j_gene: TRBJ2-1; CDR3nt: TGTGCCAGTAGCTCCCCCCAGGGACTAGCGGACTACAATGAGCAGTTCTTC; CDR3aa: CASSSPQGLADYNEQFF
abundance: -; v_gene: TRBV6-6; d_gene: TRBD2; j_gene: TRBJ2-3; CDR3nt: TGTGCCAGCAAGCCGGGACTAGCTGCCGATACGCAGTATTTT; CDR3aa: CASKPGLAADTQYF
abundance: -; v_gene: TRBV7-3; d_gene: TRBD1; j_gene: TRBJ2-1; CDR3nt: TGTGCCAGCAGCTTCAAGGGCGGGACAGGGTGGAATGAGCAGTTCTTC; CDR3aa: CASSFKGGTGWNEQFF
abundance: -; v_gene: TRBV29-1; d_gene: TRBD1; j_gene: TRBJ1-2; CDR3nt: TGCAGCGTAGACCACAGGGGCCGTTTGGGCTACACCTTC; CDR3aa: CSVDHRGRLGYTF
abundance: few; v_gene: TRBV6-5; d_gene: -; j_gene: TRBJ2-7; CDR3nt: TGTGCCAGCAGTTACGGTGCCCGGGGGACGGAGCAGTACTTC; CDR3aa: CASSYGARGTEQYF
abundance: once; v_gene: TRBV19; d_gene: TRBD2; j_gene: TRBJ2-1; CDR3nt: TGTGCCAGTAGTCGGGCGGGGGTTATCTCCTACAATGAGCAGTTCTTC; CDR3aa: CASSRAGVISYNEQFF
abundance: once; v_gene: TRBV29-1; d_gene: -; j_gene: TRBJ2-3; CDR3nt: TGCAGCGTTGAAGATCTGCGTGACTACACAGATACGCAGTATTTT; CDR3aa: CSVEDLRDYTDTQYF
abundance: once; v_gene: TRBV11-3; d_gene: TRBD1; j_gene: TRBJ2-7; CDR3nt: TGTGCCAGCAGCTTAGGGACAGGGGACCACTCCTACGAGCAGTACTTC; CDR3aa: CASSLGTGDHSYEQYF
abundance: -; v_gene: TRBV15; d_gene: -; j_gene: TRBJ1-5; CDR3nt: TGTGCCACCAGCCATGTACAGGGACGGAATCAGCCCCAGCATTTT; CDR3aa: CATSHVQGRNQPQHF